In this sample, the clone carrying this T cell receptor (beta chain) turned up a few times. Antigen specificity is unknown. TCRdb re-derived calls from the 5' RACE reads in MiXCR, one entry per CDR3 protein. The table has roughly 470,000 distinct CDR3 sequences, about 25% seen once. These data belong to a study of CD8 T cells in ankylosing spondylitis. Notes on the study in general: There was reportedly significant enrichment of clones that were disease-linked in matched ankylosing spondylitis synovial fluid. Roughly eight highly homologous variants made up a TCR beta motif that seemed to typify ankylosing spondylitis blood.

The CDR3 has 11 residues. V lost 1 base to trimming and J lost 10 bases, with 8 bases between them. The J gene is TRBJ2-7, the V gene TRBV12-3 or TRBV12-4, with a weak D call TRBD1 (5 bases). This TCR derives from a male donor with ankylosing spondylitis. The material sequenced was blood, either unsorted or a sorted T cell fraction (not recorded which). The DNA for the CDR3 is TGTGCCAGCAGTTTAGGGGGCGGACAGTACTTC. This encodes CASSLGGGQYF.